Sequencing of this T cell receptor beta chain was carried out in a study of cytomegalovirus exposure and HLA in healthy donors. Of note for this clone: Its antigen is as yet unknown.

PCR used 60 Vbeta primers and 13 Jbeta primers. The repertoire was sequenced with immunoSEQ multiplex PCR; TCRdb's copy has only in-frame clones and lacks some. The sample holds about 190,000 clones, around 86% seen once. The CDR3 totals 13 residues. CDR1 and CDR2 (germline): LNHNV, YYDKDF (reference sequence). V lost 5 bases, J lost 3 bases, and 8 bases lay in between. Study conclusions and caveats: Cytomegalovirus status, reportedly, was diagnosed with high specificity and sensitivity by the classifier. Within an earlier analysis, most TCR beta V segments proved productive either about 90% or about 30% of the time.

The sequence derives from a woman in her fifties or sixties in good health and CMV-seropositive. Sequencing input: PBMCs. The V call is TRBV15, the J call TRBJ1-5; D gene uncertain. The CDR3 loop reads CATSRHNNQPQHF. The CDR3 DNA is TGTGCCACCAGCCGACATAACAATCAGCCCCAGCATTTT.